The rows below give T cell receptor beta chains drawn from one sample of a study of OX40 agonist ivuxolimab in advanced cancers. The method was immunoSEQ multiplex PCR; TCRdb's version includes in-frame clones alone and lacks a portion of them. This table has fewer than 55,000 clones, approximately 88% appearing once. This material consisted of CD4+ or CD8+ T cells sorted from blood, taken in a trial of the OX40 agonist ivuxolimab. The receptors here all came from an adult with an advanced solid tumor such as melanoma, head and neck, liver or kidney cancer. Both conserved end residues are part of each CDR3. Fields, in order: clone size, J gene, V gene, D gene, CDR3 protein, CDR3 DNA. The D gene is left open where the match is weak. Some rows have no size entry. The others give once, few or many, or a class for an expanded clone.

size: -
J: TRBJ2-3
V: TRBV7-9
D: TRBD1
CDR3: CASSLGTGKVTQYF
DNA: TGTGCCAGCAGCTTAGGGACAGGGAAGGTTACGCAGTATTTT

size: -
J: TRBJ2-1
V: TRBV5-4
D: TRBD2
CDR3: CASSLVGLAGGLSYNEQFF
DNA: TGTGCCAGCAGCTTGGTGGGACTAGCGGGGGGTCTCTCCTACAATGAGCAGTTCTTC

size: -
J: TRBJ2-3
V: TRBV6-1
D: -
CDR3: CASRPRGLYTDTQYF
DNA: TGTGCCAGCAGGCCCAGGGGCTTGTACACAGATACGCAGTATTTT

size: -
J: TRBJ1-6
V: TRBV2
D: TRBD1
CDR3: CASSLDRAADSPLHF
DNA: TGTGCCAGCAGTTTGGACAGGGCTGCAGATTCACCCCTCCACTTT

size: -
J: TRBJ1-4
V: TRBV30
D: -
CDR3: CAWSSQGNDEKLFF
DNA: TGTGCCTGGAGTTCCCAGGGGAACGATGAAAAACTGTTTTTT

size: -
J: TRBJ2-3
V: TRBV7-9
D: TRBD2
CDR3: CASSAGTSADTQYF
DNA: TGTGCCAGCAGCGCCGGGACTAGCGCAGATACGCAGTATTTT

size: -
J: TRBJ2-3
V: TRBV5-1
D: -
CDR3: CASGRQKASTDTQYF
DNA: TGCGCCAGCGGGCGACAGAAGGCTAGCACAGATACGCAGTATTTT

size: -
J: TRBJ2-1
V: TRBV28
D: TRBD2
CDR3: CASSPGLAGGPGNEQFF
DNA: TGTGCCAGCAGTCCGGGACTAGCGGGAGGGCCGGGGAATGAGCAGTTCTTC

size: once
J: TRBJ2-3
V: TRBV10-1
D: -
CDR3: CASSRTVGDTQYF
DNA: TGCGCCAGCAGCCGAACCGTGGGGGATACGCAGTATTTT

size: -
J: TRBJ1-2
V: TRBV6-4
D: -
CDR3: CASSDQGNGYTF
DNA: TGTGCCAGCAGTGACCAGGGGAATGGCTACACCTTC

size: -
J: TRBJ1-6
V: TRBV6-1
D: -
CDR3: CASSDPGTSPPLHF
DNA: TGTGCCAGCAGTGATCCCGGGACATCCCCACCCCTCCACTTT

size: -
J: TRBJ2-6
V: TRBV28
D: -
CDR3: CASSRSSGANVLTF
DNA: TGTGCCAGCAGCCGGTCGTCTGGGGCCAACGTCCTGACTTTC

size: once
J: TRBJ2-1
V: TRBV4-1
D: -
CDR3: CASSQYNEQFF
DNA: TGCGCCAGCAGCCAATACAATGAGCAGTTCTTC

size: -
J: TRBJ2-7
V: TRBV28
D: TRBD1
CDR3: CASNTGAYSYEQYF
DNA: TGTGCCAGCAATACAGGGGCCTACTCCTACGAGCAGTACTTC

size: -
J: TRBJ1-4
V: TRBV7-2
D: -
CDR3: CASSSGGGEKLFF
DNA: TGTGCCAGCAGCTCGGGCGGAGGTGAAAAACTGTTTTTT

size: -
J: TRBJ1-4
V: TRBV28
D: -
CDR3: CASRQGDTNEKLFF
DNA: TGTGCCAGCCGTCAGGGTGATACTAATGAAAAACTGTTTTTT

size: -
J: TRBJ1-2
V: TRBV6-1
D: TRBD1
CDR3: CASSRTGTNYGYTF
DNA: TGTGCCAGCAGTCGGACAGGAACTAACTATGGCTACACCTTC

size: -
J: TRBJ1-3
V: TRBV5-1
D: -
CDR3: CASSLAPGSGNTIYF
DNA: TGCGCCAGCAGCTTGGCCCCAGGTTCAGGAAACACCATATATTTT

size: -
J: TRBJ2-7
V: TRBV7-9
D: TRBD1
CDR3: CASSRETGAYEQYF
DNA: TGTGCCAGCAGCCGAGAGACAGGGGCCTACGAGCAGTACTTC

size: -
J: TRBJ1-5
V: TRBV5-6
D: -
CDR3: CASSSGPREDQPQHF
DNA: TGTGCCAGCAGCTCCGGGCCACGCGAGGATCAGCCCCAGCATTTT

size: -
J: TRBJ1-3
V: TRBV23-1
D: TRBD1
CDR3: CASAECQGARPPGNTIYF
DNA: TGCGCCAGCGCTGAGTGTCAGGGGGCGCGACCACCTGGAAACACCATATATTTT

size: -
J: TRBJ1-1
V: TRBV28
D: TRBD1
CDR3: CASLGDRDFHTEAFF
DNA: TGTGCCAGCCTCGGAGACAGGGATTTTCACACTGAAGCTTTCTTT

size: -
J: TRBJ2-3
V: TRBV5-1
D: TRBD1
CDR3: CASSTGLQGAGTDTQYF
DNA: TGCGCCAGCAGCACGGGACTCCAGGGGGCAGGCACAGATACGCAGTATTTT